The clone carrying this T cell receptor beta chain was counted a few times. TCRdb re-called the 5' RACE reads through MiXCR, storing one row per CDR3 protein. The top ten hold less than 4% of the sample, which has about 6,700 distinct CDR3 sequences, around 50% seen once. Germline V gives CDR1 SQVTM, CDR2 ANQGSEA. The V gene lost 6 bases and the J gene lost 1 base, with 12 bases spanning the gap. This CDR3 spans 13 amino acids. This receptor was taken from a female donor with breast cancer. The sample comprised naive CD4+ T cells sorted from a lymph node. Sample subset: naive CD4+ T cells, CD4+CD45RA+CD25-. This chain connects TRBV29-1 to TRBJ2-5; D is possibly TRBD1 (5 bases). The CDR3 sequence: CSVDDSLQETQYF. The CDR3 DNA follows: TGCAGCGTCGATGACAGCCTCCAAGAGACCCAGTACTTC.